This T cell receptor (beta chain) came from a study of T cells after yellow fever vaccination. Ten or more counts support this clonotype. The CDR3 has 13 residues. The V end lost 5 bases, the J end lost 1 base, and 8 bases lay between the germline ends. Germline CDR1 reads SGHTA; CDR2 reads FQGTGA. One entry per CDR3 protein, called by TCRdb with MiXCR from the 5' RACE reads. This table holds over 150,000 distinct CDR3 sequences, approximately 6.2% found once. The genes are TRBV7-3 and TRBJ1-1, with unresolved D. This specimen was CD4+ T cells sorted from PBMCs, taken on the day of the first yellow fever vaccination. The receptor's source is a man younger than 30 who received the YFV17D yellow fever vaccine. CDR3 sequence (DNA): TGTGCCAGCAGCCTTCAACCGAACACTGAAGCTTTCTTT. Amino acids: CASSLQPNTEAFF.